A selection of T cell receptor beta chains follows, all from one sample in a study of T-cell reconstitution after alpha-beta-depleted transplantation in children. TCRdb re-derived calls from the PCR reads in MiXCR, one entry per CDR3 protein. Found here are about 460,000 distinct CDR3 sequences, around 13% of them singletons; the top ten hold around 6.1%. This material consisted of PBMCs from the stem cell graft donor, taken from the stem cell graft. The receptor set was obtained from a human donor who donated a stem cell graft to a child with combined immunodeficiency. CDR3s include the opening cysteine and the closing phenylalanine or tryptophan. A D gene is named only where the DNA matches it firmly. Rows may omit the clone size; those that give it use once, few, many or a size class.

J,size,V,D,DNA,CDR3
TRBJ1-4,many,TRBV7-8,.,TGTGCCAGCAGCTGGGGGGTGTCGCCCTTAAATGAAAAACTGTTTTTT,CASSWGVSPLNEKLFF
TRBJ1-3,.,TRBV2,TRBD1,TGTGCCAGCAGTGACGTTAAGGGACAGGGGGCGGTTTCTGGAAACACCATATATTTT,CASSDVKGQGAVSGNTIYF
TRBJ1-2,few,TRBV7-3,TRBD1,TGTGCCAGCAGCTTGGCCGGGACAGGGGTTTATGGCTACACCTTC,CASSLAGTGVYGYTF
TRBJ1-1,.,TRBV10-3,.,TGTGCCATCAGTGAGTCGGGCACTGAAGCTTTCTTT,CAISESGTEAFF
TRBJ2-5,.,TRBV4-3,.,TGCGCCAGCAGCCAAGATCAGGGTAGTTGGGGGAACTTCCAAGAGACCCAGTACTTC,CASSQDQGSWGNFQETQYF
TRBJ1-6,.,TRBV6-5,.,TGTGCCAGCAGTTACTCCGGACAGAATTCACCCCTCCACTTT,CASSYSGQNSPLHF
TRBJ2-2,many,TRBV4-3,.,TGCGCCAGCAGCGCACGGAACACCGGGGAGCTGTTTTTT,CASSARNTGELFF
TRBJ2-2,few,TRBV10-3,.,TGTGCCACCTTGAAATACACCGGGGAGCTGTTTTTT,CATLKYTGELFF
TRBJ2-5,.,TRBV29-1,.,TGCAGCGTTGAGGTTTTCGAGACCCAGTACTTC,CSVEVFETQYF
TRBJ2-5,few,TRBV6-2/TRBV6-3,.,TGTGCCAGCAGTTCCGGGACTCTCAGGGAGACCCAGTACTTC,CASSSGTLRETQYF
TRBJ2-7,few,TRBV20-1,TRBD2,TGCAGTGCTAGAGATCGGTCCGGGAGGGCCTACGAGCAGTACTTC,CSARDRSGRAYEQYF
TRBJ2-1,few,TRBV2,TRBD2,TGTGCCACTAGGGGACTAGCGGGGCTAAATGAGCAGTTCTTC,CATRGLAGLNEQFF
TRBJ2-7,.,TRBV23-1,.,TGCGCCAGCAGCCGAAAGCTCGATGACAGCTACTACGAGCAGTACTTC,CASSRKLDDSYYEQYF
TRBJ1-1,.,TRBV29-1,.,TGCAGCGTTGAGCTAGTTGGGGGAGGACTCACTGAAGCTTTCTTT,CSVELVGGGLTEAFF
TRBJ2-7,.,TRBV12-3/TRBV12-4,TRBD1,TGTGCCAGCAGTAGAGGGACAGGTAGCAGGCGCTACGAGCAGTACTTC,CASSRGTGSRRYEQYF
TRBJ2-6,once,TRBV7-2,.,TGTGCCAGCAGCTTACAGCGTCCGAACTCTGGGGCCAACGTCCTGACTTTC,CASSLQRPNSGANVLTF
TRBJ1-5,few,TRBV20-1,TRBD1,TGCAGTGCCCCCGGGACAGTTCGAAATCAGCCCCAGCATTTT,CSAPGTVRNQPQHF
TRBJ2-7,many,TRBV5-1,TRBD1,TGCGCCAGCAGCTTTGCCGGACAGGGTGGCTACGAGCAGTACTTC,CASSFAGQGGYEQYF
TRBJ1-5,few,TRBV27,.,TGTGCCAGCAGTTTAGGAGCTTATAGCAATCAGCCCCAGCATTTT,CASSLGAYSNQPQHF
TRBJ2-1,many,TRBV12-3/TRBV12-4,.,TGTGCCAGCAGCTCTACAGGAGTTGGTGGCAATGAGCAGTTCTTC,CASSSTGVGGNEQFF
TRBJ1-2,few,TRBV20-1,.,TGCAGTGCTAGGGCCGTCATAGGCTATGGCTACACCTTC,CSARAVIGYGYTF
TRBJ2-3,few,TRBV11-2,.,TGTGCCAGCAGCTCCATCCCAGATAACACAGATACGCAGTATTTT,CASSSIPDNTDTQYF
TRBJ2-2,.,TRBV12-3/TRBV12-4,.,TGTGCCAGCAGCCGCGACGGATTAGGCCGGGAGCTGTTTTTT,CASSRDGLGRELFF